This T cell receptor (beta chain) was observed in a study of T cells in Graves' hyperthyroidism and ophthalmopathy. Germline V CDR1 and CDR2: MGHRA, YSYEKL. This CDR3 has 18 amino acids. The V segment lost 8 bases and the J segment 10 bases; nucleotides outside the gene matches: 20. What was amplified from RNA transcripts were TCR beta CDR3 regions. Primed by the HTBI set, a first-round RT-PCR was run on the TCR CDR3. TCRdb redid the calling of the multiplex PCR reads with MiXCR, one entry per CDR3 protein. Of more than 450,000 distinct CDR3 sequences in the sample, less than 15% were seen once. The sample comprised blood. The V and J genes are TRBV4-1 and TRBJ2-2; TRBD2 matches at 12 bases. The receptor was derived from a woman aged 40 to 49 with Graves' hyperthyroidism. DNA of the CDR3: TGCGCCAGCCGAAATCCTATGGAGGCTAGCGGGAGGGCCCAGGAGCTGTTTTTT. Its translation: CASRNPMEASGRAQELFF.